These 22 T cell receptor beta chains share one sample of origin, sequenced in a study of T cell repertoires in cytomegalovirus infection. What these receptors recognize is not known. A single record per CDR3 protein comes from TCRdb applying MiXCR to the reads. Of about 570,000 distinct CDR3 sequences listed, approximately 40% are singletons. The source material was cultured PBMCs, sampled from culture after CMV antigen stimulation. Every receptor here comes from a human donor in good health (CMV status not recorded). Some clones in this sample may be carry-over from other donors' samples.

This clonotype occurred a few times. The chain couples TRBV20-1 to TRBJ2-1, with TRBD2 identical over 9 bases. The CDR3 is made up of 17 amino acids. V gave up 0 bases and J gave up 0 bases; unmatched junction bases: 6. The germline V gene encodes CDR1 DFQATT and CDR2 SNEGSKA (reference sequence). The CDR3 nucleotides are TGCAGTGCTAGAGAACTAGCGGGTCTACGCTCCTACAATGAGCAGTTCTTC. This codes for CSARELAGLRSYNEQFF.

Ten or more counts support this clonotype. The chain employs TRBV7-2 and TRBJ1-3; possibly TRBD1 for D (6 bases). The germline gives CDR1 SGHTA, CDR2 FQGNSA. V lost 5 bases and J 0 bases, leaving 20 bases between the germline ends. The CDR3 consists of 18 residues. CDR3 bases: TGTGCCAGCAGCCCTCAGCCCGGGACACGGGCCTCTGGAAACACCATATATTTT. Residues: CASSPQPGTRASGNTIYF.

The chain is built from TRBV5-4 and TRBJ1-3; maybe TRBD1 (5 bases). Germline CDR1 and CDR2: SGHNT and YYREEE (reference sequence). Trimming pared 2 bases from V and 4 bases from J, leaving 10 bases between. The CDR3 consists of 14 residues. The CDR3 protein is CASSFRGVGNTIYF. The CDR3 nucleotides read TGTGCCAGCAGCTTCAGAGGGGTCGGAAACACCATATATTTT.

This clonotype was seen more than once but under ten times. V gene TRBV15 combines with J gene TRBJ1-5, with TRBD1 as a possible D gene (5 bases). This CDR3 is built from 18 residues. V gave up 0 bases and J gave up 3 bases, with 18 bases separating them. Germline V gene data show CDR1 as LNHNV and CDR2 as YYDKDF (reference sequence). The CDR3, as DNA: TGTGCCACCAGCAGAGAATTGGGTCCAGGGACTTCCAATCAGCCCCAGCATTTT. Protein: CATSRELGPGTSNQPQHF.

J is TRBJ1-5 and V is TRBV19, with TRBD1 identical over 10 bases. The CDR3 consists of 15 residues. The germline V gene encodes CDR1 LNHDA and CDR2 SQIVND (reference sequence). Trimming cost V 8 bases and J 2 bases; bases outside gene matches: 6. The CDR3 bases are TGTGCCAGTCGACAGGGGGCGGGAGGCAATCAGCCCCAGCATTTT. It encodes CASRQGAGGNQPQHF.

The chain carries TRBV27 and TRBJ2-5; no reliable D call. CDR3 length: 14 amino acids. Germline-derived CDR1 and CDR2 are MNHEY and SMNVEV (reference sequence). Trimming cost V 2 bases and J 7 bases, with 14 bases left between them. The CDR3 is CASSLGLDPLTQYF. CDR3 in DNA: TGTGCCAGCAGTTTAGGTTTGGACCCCCTGACCCAGTACTTC.

The chain carries TRBV19 and TRBJ2-7, with 7 bases matching TRBD1. The germline CDR1 and CDR2 sequences are LNHDA and SQIVND (reference sequence). This CDR3 contains 15 residues. V trimming: 5 bases; J trimming: 3 bases; junction bases outside the gene matches: 10. The CDR3 loop is CASSFALRQGYEQYF. The CDR3 coding sequence is TGTGCCAGTAGTTTCGCCCTCCGACAGGGCTACGAGCAGTACTTC.

The chain links TRBV10-3 to TRBJ2-1; 11 bases are shared with TRBD2. In germline, CDR1 is ENHRY, CDR2 SYGVKD. This CDR3 has 16 residues. J lost 6 bases, V lost 4 bases, and 8 bases had no gene match. The CDR3 region has the DNA TGTGCCATCAGTGCCCTTAGCGGGAGGGCCGGCAATGAGCAGTTCTTC. Translated: CAISALSGRAGNEQFF.

The chain is built from TRBV28 and TRBJ2-1; no clear D. The V gene lost 3 bases and the J gene lost 9 bases, with 9 bases spanning the gap. Germline V gives CDR1 MDHEN, CDR2 SYDVKM. CDR3 length: 12 amino acids. Here the CDR3 reads CASSFSDAEQFF. The CDR3 region has the DNA TGTGCCAGCAGTTTTTCCGACGCTGAGCAGTTCTTC.

The V and J genes are TRBV20-1 and TRBJ1-1; D gene unclear. The ends were cut back, 5 bases at V and 1 base at J, with 14 bases in the middle. Germline CDR1 DFQATT, CDR2 SNEGSKA (reference sequence). The CDR3 consists of 14 residues. The CDR3 reads CSAPMTDPNTEAFF. In nucleotides, the CDR3 is TGCAGTGCTCCGATGACGGATCCGAACACTGAAGCTTTCTTT.

This clonotype was found a few times. V is TRBV7-2 and J is TRBJ1-5, with D perhaps matching TRBD1 (5 bases). V was trimmed by 7 bases and J by 9 bases, leaving 13 bases between them. There are 12 residues in the CDR3. CDR1 and CDR2 (germline): SGHTA, FQGNSA. The CDR3 DNA is TGTGCCAGCAACTTGGGGGTAGGGCCCCAGCATTTT. Protein product: CASNLGVGPQHF.

J is TRBJ2-5 and V is TRBV2; weak D call: TRBD1 (5 bases). In germline, CDR1 is SNHLY, CDR2 FYNNEI. The CDR3 is 12 residues long. V lost 4 bases and J 7 bases, leaving 10 bases between the germline ends. The CDR3 reads CASSGQRGTQYF. In nucleotides, the CDR3 is TGTGCCAGCAGTGGACAAAGGGGGACCCAGTACTTC.

In regard to this clonotype: A much larger clone differs by one base, so this may be a read error. The chain recombines TRBV7-2 with TRBJ2-7; TRBD2 is a possible D gene (7 bases). This CDR3 comprises 17 residues. In germline, CDR1 is SGHTA, CDR2 FQGNSA. Trimming took 4 bases from V and 3 from J, leaving 22 bases between them. The CDR3 sequence is CASSSRGGGVFIYEQYF. The DNA of the CDR3 is TGTGCCAGCAGCTCCCGGGGAGGGGGAGTCTTTATCTACGAGCAGTACTTC.

This clonotype was seen a few times. The rearrangement joins TRBV27 to TRBJ1-2; D is unclear. V gave up 6 bases and J gave up 8 bases, with 16 bases separating them. CDR1 is MNHEY and CDR2 is SMNVEV in the germline V gene (reference sequence). This CDR3 spans 13 amino acids. In nucleotides, the CDR3 is TGTGCCAGCAGCTCCGGACGGATCGGGGGCTACACCTTC. Protein product: CASSSGRIGGYTF.

In its sample, this clonotype was seen a few times. The V gene is TRBV6-1, the J gene TRBJ2-7; D may be TRBD2 (6 bases). The germline V gene encodes CDR1 MNHNS and CDR2 SASEGT. V gave up 2 bases and J gave up 7 bases, with 12 bases separating them. The CDR3 consists of 13 residues. CDR3: CASSEIRGWEQYF. CDR3 bases: TGTGCCAGCAGTGAAATCCGGGGGTGGGAGCAGTACTTC.

The genes are TRBV4-1 and TRBJ2-2, with 9 positions matching TRBD1. The CDR3 has 16 residues. V gave up 4 bases and J gave up 1 base; unmatched junction bases: 4. Germline CDR1 is MGHRA and CDR2 is YSYEKL. The CDR3 DNA sequence: TGCGCCAGCAGCCGGCCGGGACAGGGGAACACCGGGGAGCTGTTTTTT. This encodes CASSRPGQGNTGELFF.

This clonotype was seen more than once but under ten times. The chain recombines TRBV12-3 or TRBV12-4 with TRBJ1-5; 7 nucleotides match TRBD1. Unmatched junction bases numbered 5, after V lost 3 bases and J lost 3 bases. The CDR3 is made up of 15 amino acids. CDR3 sequence reads: CASSFKGAPNQPQHF. CDR3 coding DNA: TGTGCCAGCAGTTTTAAGGGGGCCCCCAATCAGCCCCAGCATTTT.

The chain uses TRBV28 and TRBJ1-5, with D possibly matching TRBD1 (5 bases). CDR1 is MDHEN, CDR2 SYDVKM, per germline. V lost 5 bases to trimming and J lost 0 bases, with 14 bases between them. The CDR3 loop spans 16 amino acids. The CDR3 sequence is CASSTPTDYSNQPQHF. CDR3 nucleotides: TGTGCCAGCAGTACCCCGACAGATTATAGCAATCAGCCCCAGCATTTT. The full variable domain, rest sourced from reference TRBV28 and TRBJ1-5, is DVKVTQSSRYLVKRTGEKVFLECVQDMDHENMFWYRQDPGLGLRLIYFSYDVKMKEKGDIPEGYSVSREKKERFSLILESASTNQTSMYLCASSTPTDYSNQPQHFGDGTRLSIL.

This clonotype was recorded once. The J gene is TRBJ2-3, the V gene TRBV7-2; the D gene is possibly TRBD2 (7 bases). V lost 2 bases to trimming and J lost 7 bases, with 13 bases between them. This CDR3 comprises 14 residues. Germline V gene sequence: CDR1 SGHTA, CDR2 FQGNSA. Written as DNA, the CDR3 is TGTGCCAGCAGCTTAAAGGGGGGGGCCAATACGCAGTATTTT. This translates into CASSLKGGANTQYF. Full variable domain (outside the CDR3, taken from reference TRBV7-2 and TRBJ2-3): GAGVSQSPSNKVTEKGKDVELRCDPISGHTALYWYRQSLGQGLEFLIYFQGNSAPDKSGLPSDRFSAERTGGSVSTLTIQRTQQEDSAVYLCASSLKGGANTQYFGPGTRLTVL.

V is TRBV6-8 and J is TRBJ2-7; D gene uncertain. Deletions cut 0 bases from V and 6 bases from J, with 18 bases between. The germline gives CDR1 MNHGY, CDR2 SAAAGT. The CDR3 spans 16 residues. The DNA for the CDR3 is TGTGCCAGCAGTTACTCGATAGGCCACTCTCTGGGCGAGCAGTACTTC. It yields the protein CASSYSIGHSLGEQYF.

This clonotype was seen a few times. The J gene is TRBJ1-5, the V gene TRBV11-3; D remains ambiguous. Germline V gives CDR1 SGHNT, CDR2 YENEEA. V was shortened by 1 base and J by 2 bases, with 12 bases between the two germline ends. The CDR3 is made up of 16 amino acids. CDR3 loop: CASSLGGGIGNQPQHF. The CDR3 coding sequence is TGTGCCAGCAGCTTAGGCGGAGGAATAGGCAATCAGCCCCAGCATTTT.

This clonotype was recorded a few times. The chain joins TRBV6-6 to TRBJ1-4, with a tentative D call TRBD1 (5 bases). From germline, CDR1 is MNHNY and CDR2 SVGAGI (reference sequence). V was trimmed by 11 bases and J by 7 bases, leaving 20 bases between them. The CDR3 runs to 14 residues. CDR3: CAWGRRQGCEKLFF. The CDR3 coding sequence is TGTGCCTGGGGCCGAAGGCAGGGTTGTGAAAAACTGTTTTTT.